A single sample is the source of the 13 T cell receptor beta chains below, sequenced in a study of blood T cell repertoires in COVID-19. Data came from immunoSEQ multiplex PCR; TCRdb stores just in-frame clones and leaves some out. Among under 200,000 clones listed, more than 60% were seen once. What was sequenced was peripheral blood. These TCRs come from a man aged 55 to 70 with acute or convalescent COVID-19.

The CDR3 DNA reads TGTGCCAGCAGCCGGGACTCGGGACTAGCCGACGAGCAGTACTTC. Its translation is CASSRDSGLADEQYF. V gene TRBV11-3 combines with J gene TRBJ2-7; 9 positions agree with TRBD2. Germline assignment: CDR1 SGHNT and CDR2 YENEEA. J gave up 5 bases and V 5 bases, and 10 bases lay outside the gene matches. The CDR3 loop spans 15 amino acids.

There are a few counts of this clone. The chain couples TRBV5-4 to TRBJ2-5; D gene unclear. CDR3 length: 14 amino acids. Germline V CDR1 and CDR2: SGHNT, YYREEE (reference sequence). V was shortened by 3 bases and J by 2 bases, with 11 bases between the two germline ends. CDR3 amino acids: CASSSARRQETQYF. The CDR3 DNA sequence: TGTGCCAGCAGCTCGGCCAGGCGACAAGAGACCCAGTACTTC. Full variable domain (remainder filled in from reference TRBV5-4 and TRBJ2-5): ETGVTQSPTHLIKTRGQQVTLRCSSQSGHNTVSWYQQALGQGPQFIFQYYREEENGRGNFPPRFSGLQFPNYSSELNVNALELDDSALYLCASSSARRQETQYFGPGTRLLVL.

The gene calls are TRBV18 and TRBJ2-2; possible D gene TRBD1, 6 bases. Germline values: CDR1 KGHSH, CDR2 LQKENI. V lost 5 bases and J 1 base, leaving 11 bases between the germline ends. This CDR3 contains 15 residues. The DNA of the CDR3 is TGTGCCAGCTCATATCGGACAGAGAACACCGGGGAGCTGTTTTTT. Protein product: CASSYRTENTGELFF.

This clone was seen a handful of times. The chain has TRBV9 and TRBJ1-2; TRBD1 is a possible D gene (5 bases). The germline V gene encodes CDR1 SGDLS and CDR2 YYNGEE. The CDR3 covers 14 residues. Trimming pared 3 bases from V and 7 bases from J, leaving 16 bases between. The CDR3 sequence: CASSGVLPQGGYTF. For the CDR3, the DNA is TGTGCCAGCAGCGGGGTATTACCCCAGGGTGGCTACACCTTC. Supplemented by reference TRBV9 and TRBJ1-2, the full variable domain reads DSGVTQTPKHLITATGQRVTLRCSPRSGDLSVYWYQQSLDQGLQFLIQYYNGEERAKGNILERFSAQQFPDLHSELNLSSLELGDSALYFCASSGVLPQGGYTFGSGTRLTVV.

The chain couples TRBV6-5 to TRBJ2-7; 9 bases map to TRBD1. This CDR3 has 15 residues. Germline loops: CDR1 MNHEY, CDR2 SVGAGI. Losses at the gene ends were 5 bases for V and 3 bases for J; bases not matched to a gene: 8. DNA of the CDR3: TGTGCCAGCAGTCACCGCTGGACAGGGGACTACGAGCAGTACTTC. Encoded protein: CASSHRWTGDYEQYF.

This chain connects TRBV6-6 to TRBJ1-1; maybe TRBD1 (5 bases). The ends were cut back, 6 bases at V and 7 bases at J, with 18 bases in the middle. Looked up from germline, CDR1 is MNHNY and CDR2 is SVGAGI (reference sequence). The CDR3 loop spans 14 amino acids. The CDR3 sequence: CASSQNGGSGEAFF. The CDR3 DNA follows: TGTGCCAGCAGCCAAAACGGGGGATCGGGTGAAGCTTTCTTT.

This clone was found once. This chain connects TRBV5-1 to TRBJ2-2, with 7 bases fitting TRBD2. Germline CDR1 reads SGHRS; CDR2 reads YFSETQ. V shed 4 bases, J shed 3 bases, and the junction held 6 bases outside the gene matches. The length of the CDR3 is 15 residues. CDR3 sequence: CASSPGGGDTGELFF. The CDR3 DNA follows: TGCGCCAGCAGCCCGGGAGGAGGGGACACCGGGGAGCTGTTTTTT.

This chain connects TRBV7-9 to TRBJ2-1, with a possible D match to TRBD2 (6 bases). The germline V gene has CDR1 SEHNR and CDR2 FQNEAQ (reference sequence). The CDR3 contains 14 residues. With 5 bases removed from V and 8 bases from J, the gap between germline ends came to 16 bases. The CDR3 DNA is TGTGCCAGCAGCCCAAGCCTGGGGGGTTATGAGCAGTTCTTC. Protein: CASSPSLGGYEQFF.

The CDR3 here is CAISASAADTQYF. CDR3 sequence (DNA): TGTGCCATCAGTGCGAGTGCGGCAGATACGCAGTATTTT. This chain links TRBV10-3 with TRBJ2-3; D is unresolved. CDR3 length: 13 residues. With 4 bases removed from V and 4 bases from J, the gap between germline ends came to 9 bases. From germline, CDR1 is ENHRY and CDR2 SYGVKD.

The genes are TRBV10-3 and TRBJ1-6; D remains ambiguous. V was clipped by 0 bases and J by 14 bases, with 8 bases between them. Germline lookup yields CDR1 ENHRY and CDR2 SYGVKD. The CDR3 loop spans 12 amino acids. For the CDR3, the DNA is TGTGCCATCAGTGAGTCCGGGGAGACCCTCCACTTT. Residues: CAISESGETLHF.

The CDR3 DNA reads TGCGCCAGCAGATGGTTGGCCATCCGATCTAGCACAGATACGCAGTATTTT. Its translation: CASRWLAIRSSTDTQYF. V usage is TRBV4-1 and J usage is TRBJ2-3; D not certain. Trimming removed 6 bases from V and 0 bases from J, with 19 bases in between. Germline loops: CDR1 MGHRA, CDR2 YSYEKL. The CDR3 length is 17 residues.

J is TRBJ1-1 and V is TRBV12-3 or TRBV12-4; D is unresolved. V gave up 5 bases and J gave up 6 bases, with 10 bases separating them. CDR3 length: 12 amino acids. The chain's CDR3 is CASSLPGAEAFF. CDR3 in DNA: TGTGCCAGCAGTCTCCCGGGTGCTGAAGCTTTCTTT.

The rearrangement uses TRBV5-1 and TRBJ2-2; tentatively, D is TRBD1 (5 bases). This CDR3 comprises 14 residues. From germline, CDR1 is SGHRS and CDR2 YFSETQ. V was cut by 1 base and J by 7 bases, with 11 bases left in between. The CDR3 nucleotides are TGCGCCAGCAGCTTGTACCAGGGTGGCGGGGAGCTGTTTTTT. The encoded protein is CASSLYQGGGELFF.